This T cell receptor (beta chain) was retrieved from a study of human T cells and chemical hapten exposure. In the study overall: DPC at 2% was the sensitizing agent, placed on approximately 2 cm by approximately 2 cm of upper inner arm skin. Patients' scalps got diphenylcyclopropenone weekly throughout the approximately 25-week study. Study observations and caveats: Because they had alopecia, donors may respond immunologically unlike healthy people.

TCRdb called the RACE reads again in MiXCR, with one record for every CDR3 protein. The table has 120,000 or so distinct CDR3 sequences, about 11% seen once; the top ten hold roughly 2.3%. Time point in this sample: patch test 3, about 24 weeks after DPC sensitization. The treatment here: therapeutic diphenylcyclopropenone sensitization with weekly scalp DPC. People who gave samples had alopecia, were 18 to 70 years old, and were suitable for DPC. This clonotype came up many times. Its target is not known. This receptor was obtained from a woman between 50 and 59 years old with alopecia areata. Some clones in this sample may be carry-over from other donors' samples. The material sequenced was whole blood, taken in connection with sensitization to the hapten diphenylcyclopropenone (DPC).

The CDR3 protein is CSVAQGGLRTEAFF. In DNA form, the CDR3 reads TGCAGCGTTGCACAGGGGGGTTTGCGGACTGAAGCTTTCTTT. This chain connects TRBV29-1 to TRBJ1-1; 8 nucleotides align to TRBD1. Trimming at V came to 4 bases and at J to 5 bases, leaving 9 bases not matched to a gene. CDR1 and CDR2 (germline): SQVTM, ANQGSEA. This CDR3 region has 14 residues.